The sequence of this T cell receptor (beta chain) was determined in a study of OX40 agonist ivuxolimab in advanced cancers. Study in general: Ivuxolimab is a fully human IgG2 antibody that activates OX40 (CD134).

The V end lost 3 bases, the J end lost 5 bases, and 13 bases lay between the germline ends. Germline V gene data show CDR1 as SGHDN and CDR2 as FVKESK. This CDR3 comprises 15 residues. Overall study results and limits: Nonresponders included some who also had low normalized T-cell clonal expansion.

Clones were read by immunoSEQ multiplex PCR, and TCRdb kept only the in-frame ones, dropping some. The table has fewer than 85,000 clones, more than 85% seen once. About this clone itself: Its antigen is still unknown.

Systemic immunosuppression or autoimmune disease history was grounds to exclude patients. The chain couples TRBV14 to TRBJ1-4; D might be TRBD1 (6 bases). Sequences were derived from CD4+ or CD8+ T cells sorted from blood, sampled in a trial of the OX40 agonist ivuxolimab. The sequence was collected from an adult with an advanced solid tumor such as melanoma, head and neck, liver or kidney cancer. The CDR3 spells CASSHHGGRNEKLFF. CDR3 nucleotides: TGTGCCAGCAGCCACCATGGGGGGCGGAATGAAAAACTGTTTTTT. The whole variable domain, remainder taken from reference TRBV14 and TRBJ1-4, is EAGVTQFPSHSVIEKGQTVTLRCDPISGHDNLYWYRRVMGKEIKFLLHFVKESKQDESGMPNNRFLAERTGGTYSTLKVQPAELEDSGVYFCASSHHGGRNEKLFFGSGTQLSVL.